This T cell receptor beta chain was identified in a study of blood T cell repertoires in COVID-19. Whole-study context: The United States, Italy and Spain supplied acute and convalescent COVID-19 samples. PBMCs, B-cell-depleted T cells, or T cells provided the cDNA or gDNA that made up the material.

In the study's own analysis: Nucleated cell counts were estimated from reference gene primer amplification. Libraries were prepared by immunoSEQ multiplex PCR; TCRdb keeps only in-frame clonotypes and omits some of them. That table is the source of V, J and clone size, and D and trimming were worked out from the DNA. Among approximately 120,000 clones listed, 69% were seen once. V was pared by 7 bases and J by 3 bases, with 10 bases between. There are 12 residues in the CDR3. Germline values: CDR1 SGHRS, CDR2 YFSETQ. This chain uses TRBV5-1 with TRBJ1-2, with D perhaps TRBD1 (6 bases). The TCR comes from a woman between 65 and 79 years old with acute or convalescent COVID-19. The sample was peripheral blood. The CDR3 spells CASAGVYYGYTF. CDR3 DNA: TGCGCCAGCGCAGGGGTGTACTATGGCTACACCTTC.